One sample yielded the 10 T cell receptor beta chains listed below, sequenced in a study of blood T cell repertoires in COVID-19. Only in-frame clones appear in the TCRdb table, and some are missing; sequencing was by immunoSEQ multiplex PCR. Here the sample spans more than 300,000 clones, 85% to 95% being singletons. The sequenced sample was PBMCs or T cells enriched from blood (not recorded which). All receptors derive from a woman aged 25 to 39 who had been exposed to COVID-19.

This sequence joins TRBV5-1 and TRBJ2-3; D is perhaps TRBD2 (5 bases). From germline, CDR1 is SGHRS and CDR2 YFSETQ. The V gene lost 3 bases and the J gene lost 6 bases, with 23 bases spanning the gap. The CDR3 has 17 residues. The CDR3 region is CASSSFPTGIQYDTQYF. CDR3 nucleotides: TGCGCCAGCAGCTCATTCCCTACCGGGATCCAGTACGATACGCAGTATTTT. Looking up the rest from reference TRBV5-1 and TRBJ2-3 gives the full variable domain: KAGVTQTPRYLIKTRGQQVTLSCSPISGHRSVSWYQQTPGQGLQFLFEYFSETQRNKGNFPGRFSGRQFSNSRSEMNVSTLELGDSALYLCASSSFPTGIQYDTQYFGPGTRLTVL.

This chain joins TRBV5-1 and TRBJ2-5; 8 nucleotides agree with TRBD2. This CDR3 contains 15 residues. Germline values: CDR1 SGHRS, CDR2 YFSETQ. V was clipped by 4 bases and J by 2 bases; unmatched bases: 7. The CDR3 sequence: CASSRGAGEQETQYF. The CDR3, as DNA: TGCGCCAGCAGCCGCGGAGCGGGGGAACAAGAGACCCAGTACTTC.

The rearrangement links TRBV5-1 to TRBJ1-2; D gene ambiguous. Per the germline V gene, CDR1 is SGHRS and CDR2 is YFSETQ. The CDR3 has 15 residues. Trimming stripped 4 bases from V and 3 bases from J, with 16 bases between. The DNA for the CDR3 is TGCGCCAGCAGCCCGCCGACCCACGGGGACTATGGCTACACCTTC. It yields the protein CASSPPTHGDYGYTF.

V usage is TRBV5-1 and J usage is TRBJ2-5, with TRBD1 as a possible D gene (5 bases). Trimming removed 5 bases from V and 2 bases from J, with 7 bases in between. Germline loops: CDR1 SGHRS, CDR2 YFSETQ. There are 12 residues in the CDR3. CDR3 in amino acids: CASRAGQETQYF. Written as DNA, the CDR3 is TGCGCCAGCAGAGCAGGGCAAGAGACCCAGTACTTC.

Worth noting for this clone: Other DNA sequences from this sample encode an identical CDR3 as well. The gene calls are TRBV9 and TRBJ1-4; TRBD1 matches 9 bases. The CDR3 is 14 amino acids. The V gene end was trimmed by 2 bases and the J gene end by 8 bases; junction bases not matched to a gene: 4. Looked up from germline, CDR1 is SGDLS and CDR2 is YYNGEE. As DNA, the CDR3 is TGTGCCAGCAGCGTGGGACAGGGCGGCGAAAAACTGTTTTTT. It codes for CASSVGQGGEKLFF.

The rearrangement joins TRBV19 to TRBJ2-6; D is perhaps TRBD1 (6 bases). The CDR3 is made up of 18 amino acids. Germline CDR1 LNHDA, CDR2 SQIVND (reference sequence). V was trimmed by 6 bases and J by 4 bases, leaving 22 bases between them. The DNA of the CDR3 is TGTGCCAGTAGCTCAGACAGGACAGCGGTTCTCGGGGCCAACGTCCTGACTTTC. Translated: CASSSDRTAVLGANVLTF.

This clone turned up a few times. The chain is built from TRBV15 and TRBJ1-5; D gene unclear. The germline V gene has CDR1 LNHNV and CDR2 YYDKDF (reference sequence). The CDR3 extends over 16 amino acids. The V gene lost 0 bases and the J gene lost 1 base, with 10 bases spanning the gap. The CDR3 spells CATSRDLPESNQPQHF. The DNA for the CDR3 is TGTGCCACCAGCAGAGATCTGCCGGAGAGCAATCAGCCCCAGCATTTT.

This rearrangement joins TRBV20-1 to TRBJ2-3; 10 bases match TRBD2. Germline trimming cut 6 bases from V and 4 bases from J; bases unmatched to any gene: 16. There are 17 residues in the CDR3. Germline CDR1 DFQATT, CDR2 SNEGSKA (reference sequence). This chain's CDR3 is CSASSPGASGGPDTQYF. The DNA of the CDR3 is TGCAGTGCCAGTTCGCCGGGGGCTAGCGGGGGTCCAGATACGCAGTATTTT.

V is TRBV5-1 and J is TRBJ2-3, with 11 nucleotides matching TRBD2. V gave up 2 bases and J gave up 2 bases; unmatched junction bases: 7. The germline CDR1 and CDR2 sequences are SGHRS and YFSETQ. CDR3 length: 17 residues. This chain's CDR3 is CASSFSSGGSYTDTQYF. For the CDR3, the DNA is TGCGCCAGCAGCTTCTCTAGCGGGGGGAGCTACACAGATACGCAGTATTTT.

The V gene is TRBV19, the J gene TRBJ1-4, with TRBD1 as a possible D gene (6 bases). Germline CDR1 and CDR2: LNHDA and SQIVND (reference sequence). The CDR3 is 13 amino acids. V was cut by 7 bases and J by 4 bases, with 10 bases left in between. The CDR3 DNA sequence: TGTGCCAGTACCCGACAGGATAATGAAAAACTGTTTTTT. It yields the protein CASTRQDNEKLFF.